A selection of T cell receptor beta chains follows, all from one sample in a study of CD8 T cells in ankylosing spondylitis. MiXCR, run by TCRdb on the 5' RACE reads, gives a single entry per CDR3 protein. The sample has some 840,000 distinct CDR3 sequences, about 11% seen once. The sequencing input was blood, either unsorted or a sorted T cell fraction (not recorded which). The receptors stem from a male donor with ankylosing spondylitis. Each CDR3 is given without its conserved first and last residue. Clone size is given for some rows only: seen once, a few or many times, or a class if the clone is expanded.

>NA|TRBV6-2/TRBV6-3
ASRPRTEEQY
>NA|TRBV5-4
ASSLGLAISSPDTQY
>many|TRBV29-1
SVEPRGQQETQY
>many|TRBV29-1
SVGRGQGVPDTQY
>NA|TRBV29-1
QAGQRHEQF
>many|TRBV20-1
SAEGTASNTEAF
>NA|TRBV20-1
SAAGTPRNTDTQY
>few|TRBV5-1
ASSGQGGNLNTGELF
>few|TRBV6-5
ASSWGQGRQY
>NA|TRBV7-2
ASSLRTPSTDTQY